This T cell receptor (beta chain) was found in a study of cytomegalovirus exposure and HLA in healthy donors. Primers for the PCR totalled 60 Vbeta and 13 Jbeta. Only in-frame clones appear in the TCRdb table, and some are missing; sequencing was by immunoSEQ multiplex PCR. The table lists around 150,000 clones, over 75% of them singletons. This clone has a single count. The sequencing input was PBMCs. The sequence was obtained from a man under 40 in good health.

The CDR3 protein is CASSLGLAGGISNTGELFF. CDR3 nucleotide sequence: TGTGCCAGCAGCTTAGGACTAGCGGGAGGGATTAGCAACACCGGGGAGCTGTTTTTT. The chain has TRBV11-2 and TRBJ2-2; TRBD2 matches 14 bases. Germline V gives CDR1 SGHAT, CDR2 FQNNGV. This CDR3 region has 19 residues. V lost 1 base and J lost 2; bases outside the gene matches: 6.